This T cell receptor beta chain derives from a study of cytomegalovirus exposure and HLA in healthy donors. Whole-study results and caveats: Sequences of the TCR beta chain were said to predict the HLA-A and HLA-B alleles of most subjects accurately. Later analysis identified a missense DCLRE1C variant that was linked to TCR beta V- and J-gene trimming. Further analysis was carried out later, and it showed several of the most significant clusters appearing linked to common viral pathogens. Per published reports, the classifier diagnosed cytomegalovirus status with high specificity and sensitivity.

The PCR contained 60 Vbeta and 13 Jbeta primers. Sequencing was performed with immunoSEQ multiplex PCR; in TCRdb, only in-frame clones are kept and a portion is missing. The sample lists more than 150,000 clones, 77% occurring once. Of note for this clone: Its specificity is unknown.

The CDR3 is 14 amino acids. V shed 6 bases and J 4 bases; nucleotides not matched to a gene: 8. The germline V gene encodes CDR1 MDHEN and CDR2 SYDVKM. The chain joins TRBV28 to TRBJ1-2; TRBD1 agrees at 7 bases. The receptor was isolated from a man younger than 30 in good health and CMV-seronegative. The sequencing input was PBMCs. CDR3 amino acids: CASSTGEWGYGYTF. The DNA for the CDR3 is TGTGCCAGCAGCACAGGGGAGTGGGGCTATGGCTACACCTTC.